One sample yielded the 19 T cell receptor beta chains listed below, sequenced in a study of regulatory T cells in long-lasting Graves disease. Specified time point: persistent/refractory GD, antithyroid drugs over 5 years with positive TRAb. Researchers made the TCR library from RNA that was extracted from PBMCs. According to the study, TCR beta libraries were built with iRepertoire HTBI primers and CDR3-region Arm-PCR. TCRdb processed the multiplex PCR reads anew with MiXCR; each CDR3 protein has one entry. The sample holds about 460,000 distinct CDR3 sequences; 20% to 25% are singletons and the top ten take around 13%. Sequenced here: peripheral blood mononuclear cells (PBMCs), sampled when the disease was refractory, from a patient treated with antithyroid drugs. The source of these receptors is a female donor with Graves disease.

The chain has TRBV5-5 and TRBJ2-2; possible D gene TRBD1, 6 bases. V shed 5 bases and J shed 2 bases, with 13 bases lying between them. The CDR3 sequence is 15 residues long. From germline, CDR1 is SGHKS and CDR2 YYEKEE (reference sequence). For the CDR3, the DNA is TGTGCCAGCAGGTTGCCGGGACAAAACACCGGGGAGCTGTTTTTT. Its translation is CASRLPGQNTGELFF.

The chain links TRBV4-1 to TRBJ1-2; D is unclear. CDR1 and CDR2 from the germline V gene are MGHRA and YSYEKL. The CDR3 covers 15 residues. The V gene lost 0 bases and the J gene lost 8 bases, with 16 bases spanning the gap. As DNA, the CDR3 is TGCGCCAGCAGCCAAGATGACACGGGAGCGGAGGGCTACACCTTC. As protein: CASSQDDTGAEGYTF.

The CDR3 DNA is TGCAGCGTCGTCGGGACAGGGGGCGACGCTTTCTTT. It specifies CSVVGTGGDAFF. The V call is TRBV29-1, the J call TRBJ1-1; 12 bases match TRBD1. The CDR3 is made up of 12 amino acids. After removal of 6 bases from V and 11 bases from J, the junction contained 7 bases not matched to a gene. Germline assignment: CDR1 SQVTM and CDR2 ANQGSEA.

The V call is TRBV5-1, the J call TRBJ1-1; D not resolved. Deletions cut 7 bases from V and 3 bases from J, with 16 bases between. This CDR3 has 14 residues. Germline lookup yields CDR1 SGHRS and CDR2 YFSETQ. The CDR3 loop is CASHTGPVDTEAFF. The CDR3 region has the DNA TGCGCCAGCCACACCGGTCCGGTGGACACTGAAGCTTTCTTT.

A few counts support this clonotype. The chain has TRBV6-5 and TRBJ1-2, with D perhaps matching TRBD1 (6 bases). The CDR3 consists of 14 residues. Trimming removed 1 base from V and 4 bases from J, with 10 bases in between. Germline V gene data show CDR1 as MNHEY and CDR2 as SVGAGI. CDR3 DNA sequence: TGTGCCAGCAGTTACTACGGGACAAGCTATGGCTACACCTTC. Amino acid sequence: CASSYYGTSYGYTF.

This clonotype was seen repeatedly, ten times or more. CDR3 sequence: CASRPGRRLETQYF. The CDR3 DNA reads TGTGCCAGCCGACCGGGACGACGTCTAGAGACCCAGTACTTC. J is TRBJ2-5 and V is TRBV12-3 or TRBV12-4, with D perhaps assigned TRBD1 or TRBD2 (5 bases each). The CDR3 consists of 14 residues. V shed 8 bases and J shed 4 bases, with 17 bases lying between them.

CDR3: CSVDTGTGRLEEQYF. CDR3 in DNA: TGCAGCGTTGATACTGGGACAGGACGCCTAGAGGAGCAGTACTTC. The chain links TRBV29-1 to TRBJ2-7, with 8 positions matching TRBD1. V lost 3 bases, J lost 7 bases, and 14 bases stayed unmatched. Germline V gene sequence: CDR1 SQVTM, CDR2 ANQGSEA. The CDR3 covers 15 residues.

Points on this clonotype: A much larger clone differs by one base, so this may be a read error. This rearrangement joins TRBV2 to TRBJ1-2, with D perhaps matching TRBD1 (5 bases). Trimming took 11 bases from V and 4 from J, leaving 17 bases between them. The CDR3 has 13 amino acids. Germline V lookup: CDR1 SNHLY, CDR2 FYNNEI. This chain's CDR3 is CAGEGRTFYGYTF. The DNA for the CDR3 is TGTGCCGGCGAGGGACGAACCTTCTATGGCTACACCTTC.

This clonotype was picked up a small number of times. The chain is built from TRBV7-3 and TRBJ2-7; 9 bases agree with TRBD2. The germline CDR1 and CDR2 sequences are SGHTA and FQGTGA. With 5 bases clipped from V and 1 base from J, the junction kept 6 bases outside the gene matches. CDR3 length: 15 residues. CDR3 DNA sequence: TGTGCCAGCAGCATACGACTAGCGGAATCCTACGAGCAGTACTTC. Translation: CASSIRLAESYEQYF.

This clonotype has only a few counts. This rearrangement joins TRBV5-1 to TRBJ1-1, with D perhaps matching TRBD1 (5 bases). The ends were cut back, 7 bases at V and 2 bases at J, with 12 bases in the middle. The CDR3 spans 13 residues. The germline V gene has CDR1 SGHRS and CDR2 YFSETQ. The CDR3 sequence is CASGQGLNTEAFF. The DNA for the CDR3 is TGCGCCAGCGGCCAGGGACTAAACACTGAAGCTTTCTTT.

The sample holds a few counts of this clonotype. At one of its ends the junction is not consistent with the germline gene, which may arise from a read error. The chain carries TRBV12-3 or TRBV12-4 and TRBJ2-2, with 11 bases matching TRBD2. There are 16 residues in the CDR3. The CDR3 region is CASSIAGGPQTGELFF. Written as DNA, the CDR3 is TGTGCCAGCAGTATAGCGGGAGGGCCGCAGACCGGGGAGCTGTTTTTT.

This clonotype was seen once. The gene calls are TRBV7-8 and TRBJ2-7; no firm D call. Trimming removed 3 bases from V and 6 bases from J, with 18 bases in between. Germline CDR1 is SGHVS and CDR2 is FQNEAQ. This CDR3 is built from 15 residues. Here the CDR3 DNA reads TGTGCCAGCAGCTTCCCCGGGTCCCCCGACGGCGAGCAGTACTTC. Protein product: CASSFPGSPDGEQYF.

This clonotype was detected a few times. The chain has TRBV28 and TRBJ2-1; no reliable D call. The CDR3 length is 12 residues. CDR1 is MDHEN and CDR2 is SYDVKM in the germline V gene. V gave up 6 bases and J gave up 15 bases, with 18 bases separating them. The chain's CDR3 is CASSPSPPRRFF. The CDR3, as DNA: TGTGCCAGCAGCCCTTCACCTCCGAGGCGGTTCTTC.

In its sample, this clonotype was seen many times. This rearrangement joins TRBV28 to TRBJ2-5; a possible D gene is TRBD2 (5 bases). The CDR3 consists of 15 residues. The germline V gene encodes CDR1 MDHEN and CDR2 SYDVKM. Trimming stripped 4 bases from V and 7 bases from J, with 19 bases between. The CDR3 spells CASSYTGTTRATQYF. CDR3 DNA sequence: TGTGCCAGCAGTTATACGGGAACTACGCGGGCGACCCAGTACTTC.

The chain is built from TRBV24-1 and TRBJ2-3; D gene uncertain. This CDR3 has 13 residues. The V and J ends lost 3 bases and 4 bases respectively, with 7 bases between them. The germline V gene has CDR1 KGHDR and CDR2 SFDVKD. CDR3 sequence reads: CATSDPLPDTQYF. Here the CDR3 DNA reads TGTGCCACCAGTGATCCTTTACCAGATACGCAGTATTTT.

This chain links TRBV10-3 with TRBJ1-6, with no clear D. The V gene's germline CDR1 is ENHRY and CDR2 SYGVKD. There are 14 residues in the CDR3. Trimming removed 2 bases at V and 9 bases at J, with 11 bases between. The CDR3 DNA follows: TGTGCCATCAGTGAGGGGCCACAAGGTTCACCCCTCCACTTT. Its translation is CAISEGPQGSPLHF.

This clonotype appeared many times. V is TRBV28 and J is TRBJ2-7; D is unclear. This CDR3 has 12 residues. CDR1 and CDR2 from the germline V gene are MDHEN and SYDVKM. V lost 1 base, J lost 2 bases, and 3 bases lay in between. The CDR3 loop is CASSLFPYEQYF. The CDR3 nucleotides read TGTGCCAGCAGTTTATTTCCCTACGAGCAGTACTTC.

Remarks on this clonotype: This likely stems from a read error, as it lies one base from a far larger clone. The J gene is TRBJ2-5, the V gene TRBV6-2 or TRBV6-3; tentatively, D is TRBD1 or TRBD2 (5 bases each). Germline lookup yields CDR1 MNHEY and CDR2 SVGEGT. CDR3 length: 16 residues. CDR3 region: CTSTPRRQGLGETQYF. Written as DNA, the CDR3 is TGTACCAGCACCCCCCGGAGGCAGGGCCTCGGGGAGACCCAGTACTTC.

The gene calls are TRBV9 and TRBJ2-7; D ambiguous. Deletions cut 6 bases from V and 3 bases from J, with 16 bases between. Per germline, CDR1 SGDLS and CDR2 YYNGEE. There are 14 residues in the CDR3. The CDR3 loop is CASTHESPLYEQYF. CDR3 sequence (DNA): TGTGCCAGCACCCACGAGAGCCCCCTCTACGAGCAGTACTTC.